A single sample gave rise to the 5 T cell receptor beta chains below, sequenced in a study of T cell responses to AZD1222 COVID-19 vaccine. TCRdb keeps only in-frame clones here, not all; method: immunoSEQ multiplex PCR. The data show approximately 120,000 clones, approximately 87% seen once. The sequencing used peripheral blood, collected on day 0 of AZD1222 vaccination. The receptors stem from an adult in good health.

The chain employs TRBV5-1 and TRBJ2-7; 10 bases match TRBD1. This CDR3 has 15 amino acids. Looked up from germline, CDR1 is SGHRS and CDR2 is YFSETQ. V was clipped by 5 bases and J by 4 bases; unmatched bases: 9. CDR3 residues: CASSHGTGEVYEQYF. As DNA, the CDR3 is TGCGCCAGCAGTCATGGGACAGGGGAGGTTTACGAGCAGTACTTC.

CDR3 nucleotides: TGTGCCAGCAGTGAAGCGGGACAGGGGAAGATGGCTTTCTTT. Residues: CASSEAGQGKMAFF. This chain joins TRBV2 and TRBJ1-1, with 10 bases lining up with TRBD1. The CDR3 covers 14 residues. V lost 0 bases and J lost 11; bases outside the gene matches: 6. CDR1 is SNHLY and CDR2 is FYNNEI in the germline V gene. The complete variable domain, with remaining parts taken from reference TRBV2 and TRBJ1-1, reads EPEVTQTPSHQVTQMGQEVILRCVPISNHLYFYWYRQILGQKVEFLVSFYNNEISEKSEIFDDQFSVERPDGSNFTLKIRSTKLEDSAMYFCASSEAGQGKMAFFGQGTRLTVV.

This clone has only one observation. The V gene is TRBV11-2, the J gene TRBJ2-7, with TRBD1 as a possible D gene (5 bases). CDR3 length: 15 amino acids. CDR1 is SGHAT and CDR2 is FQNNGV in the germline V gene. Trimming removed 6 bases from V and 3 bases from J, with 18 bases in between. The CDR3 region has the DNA TGTGCCAGCAGAAATCCAGCTAGGGGTGTCTACGAGCAGTACTTC. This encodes CASRNPARGVYEQYF.

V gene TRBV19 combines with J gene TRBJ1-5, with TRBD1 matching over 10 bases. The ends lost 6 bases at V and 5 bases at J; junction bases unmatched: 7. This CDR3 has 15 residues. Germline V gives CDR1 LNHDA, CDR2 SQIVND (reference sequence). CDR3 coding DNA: TGTGCCAGTAGAGAGACAGGGGGCAACGATCAGCCCCAGCATTTT. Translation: CASRETGGNDQPQHF.

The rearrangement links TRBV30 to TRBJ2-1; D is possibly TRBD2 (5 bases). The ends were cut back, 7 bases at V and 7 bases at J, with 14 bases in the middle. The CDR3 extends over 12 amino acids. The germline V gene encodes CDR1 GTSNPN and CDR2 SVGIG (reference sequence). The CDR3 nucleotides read TGTGCCTTGCAGACTCTAGCAAATGAGCAGTTCTTC. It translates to CALQTLANEQFF.